Shown below are 29 T cell receptor beta chains from a single sample sequenced in a study of sequential checkpoint blockade in melanoma. Libraries were prepared by immunoSEQ multiplex PCR; TCRdb keeps only in-frame clonotypes and omits some of them. Here the sample spans roughly 18,000 clones, over 65% being singletons. Described treatment: randomized to nivolumab then ipilimumab (arm A) or the reverse (arm B). The sequencing used tumor tissue (inferred from file names), collected from a patient given nivolumab and ipilimumab in sequence. Receptor source: a human donor with melanoma.

The chain recombines TRBV19 with TRBJ1-1; 7 bases are shared with TRBD1. V shed 1 base and J 7 bases; nucleotides not matched to a gene: 6. Germline loops: CDR1 LNHDA, CDR2 SQIVND (reference sequence). This CDR3 spans 14 amino acids. The CDR3 bases are TGTGCCAGTAGTATAGGGAGAGGGGGCGGTGAAGCTTTCTTT. This encodes CASSIGRGGGEAFF. The full variable domain, with the rest looked up from reference TRBV19 and TRBJ1-1, is DGGITQSPKYLFRKEGQNVTLSCEQNLNHDAMYWYRQDPGQGLRLIYYSQIVNDFQKGDIAEGYSVSREKKESFPLTVTSAQKNPTAFYLCASSIGRGGGEAFFGQGTRLTVV.

This clone was counted only a few times. The rearrangement links TRBV6-8 to TRBJ1-5; the D is unclear. V was clipped by 2 bases and J by 11 bases, with 16 bases between them. The length of the CDR3 is 14 residues. Germline CDR1 is MNHGY and CDR2 is SAAAGT. The CDR3 reads CASSYGSGRTAQHF. CDR3 coding DNA: TGTGCCAGCAGTTACGGGAGCGGGAGGACGGCCCAGCATTTT.

This clone turned up a few times. This rearrangement joins TRBV6-8 to TRBJ2-7; D possibly uses TRBD1 or TRBD2 (7 bases each). V was pared by 10 bases and J by 2 bases, with 15 bases between. Looked up from germline, CDR1 is MNHGY and CDR2 is SAAAGT. This CDR3 comprises 13 residues. Written as DNA, the CDR3 is TGTGCCATCAGGGGGGGTCAGGCCTACGAGCAGTACTTC. It codes for CAIRGGQAYEQYF.

The chain uses TRBV19 and TRBJ1-5; a possible D gene is TRBD1 (6 bases). The CDR3 consists of 15 residues. V lost 9 bases and J 7 bases, leaving 22 bases between the germline ends. Looked up from germline, CDR1 is LNHDA and CDR2 is SQIVND (reference sequence). The CDR3 loop reads CASGGVRQAPQPQHF. Here the CDR3 DNA reads TGTGCCAGCGGCGGGGTGAGACAGGCTCCCCAGCCCCAGCATTTT.

There are a few counts of this clone. The CDR3 here is CATSFLVTNTEAFF. The CDR3 DNA sequence: TGTGCCACCAGCTTTCTTGTCACGAACACTGAAGCTTTCTTT. V gene TRBV15 combines with J gene TRBJ1-1; D gene ambiguous. The CDR3 covers 14 residues. The V end was cut by 5 bases, the J end by 1 base, with 11 bases between. Looked up from germline, CDR1 is LNHNV and CDR2 is YYDKDF (reference sequence).

This clone was seen only a few times. The chain is built from TRBV11-3 and TRBJ1-4; D might be TRBD1 (6 bases). Germline V CDR1 and CDR2: SGHNT, YENEEA. The V end lost 5 bases, the J end lost 8 bases, and 18 bases lay between the germline ends. The CDR3 is made up of 15 amino acids. The CDR3 bases are TGTGCCAGCAGCAACCTTCAGGGGCGGGGGGAAAAACTGTTTTTT. Encoded protein: CASSNLQGRGEKLFF.

V is TRBV10-3 and J is TRBJ2-3, with 8 bases fitting TRBD2. The CDR3 runs to 15 residues. The V segment lost 0 bases and the J segment 4 bases; nucleotides outside the gene matches: 3. Germline V CDR1 and CDR2: ENHRY, SYGVKD. CDR3 nucleotides: TGTGCCATCAGTGAGTCGACGGGGGGGCCAGATACGCAGTATTTT. Translated, it gives CAISESTGGPDTQYF.

In its sample, this clone was seen once. The chain joins TRBV29-1 to TRBJ2-3; TRBD1 matches at 8 bases. This CDR3 spans 14 amino acids. Germline V gene lookup returns CDR1 SQVTM and CDR2 ANQGSEA. Losses at the gene ends were 4 bases for V and 5 bases for J; bases not matched to a gene: 8. CDR3 residues: CSVGRQGAQDTQYF. In DNA, the CDR3 is TGCAGCGTTGGACGCCAGGGGGCTCAAGATACGCAGTATTTT.

The chain couples TRBV23-1 to TRBJ1-2; 7 nucleotides align to TRBD1. TRBV23-1 is identified as an open reading frame with a role that is uncertain. The CDR3 covers 14 residues. Losses at the gene ends were 6 bases for V and 1 base for J; bases not matched to a gene: 5. CDR3: CASSTTGVNYGYTF. In nucleotides, the CDR3 is TGCGCCAGCAGCACAACAGGGGTTAACTATGGCTACACCTTC.

The V and J genes are TRBV30 and TRBJ2-3, with 9 bases identical to TRBD2. Germline lookup yields CDR1 GTSNPN and CDR2 SVGIG (reference sequence). There are 15 residues in the CDR3. After removal of 8 bases from V and 4 bases from J, the junction contained 13 bases not matched to a gene. The CDR3 here is CASSLDSGSSDTQYF. DNA of the CDR3: TGTGCCAGCAGCTTGGATAGCGGGAGCTCAGATACGCAGTATTTT.

The J gene is TRBJ1-1, the V gene TRBV6-4; weak D call: TRBD1 (6 bases). This CDR3 has 11 amino acids. Germline assignment: CDR1 MRHNA and CDR2 SNTAGT. The V end lost 7 bases, the J end lost 10 bases, and 13 bases lay between the germline ends. DNA for the CDR3: TGTGCCAGCACCGACAGGATTAGAGCTTTCTTT. This sequence encodes CASTDRIRAFF.

CDR3 sequence reads: CSVGEEASLGYTF. CDR3 DNA sequence: TGCAGCGTGGGTGAGGAGGCCTCTCTCGGCTACACCTTC. The V gene is TRBV29-1, the J gene TRBJ1-2; D remains ambiguous. The CDR3 consists of 13 residues. Germline assignment: CDR1 SQVTM and CDR2 ANQGSEA. V dropped 6 bases and J dropped 8 bases, with 19 bases sitting between them.

V usage is TRBV5-1 and J usage is TRBJ2-5; D is perhaps TRBD2 (5 bases). Germline V CDR1 and CDR2: SGHRS, YFSETQ. Trimming shortened V by 0 bases and J by 5 bases, and 11 bases separated the two germline ends. The CDR3 sequence is 14 residues long. This CDR3 reads CASSLGLLGETQYF. In DNA, the CDR3 is TGCGCCAGCAGCTTGGGACTACTAGGGGAGACCCAGTACTTC.

This clone counts as medium-sized. The chain links TRBV9 to TRBJ2-5, with 12 bases aligning to TRBD2. This CDR3 spans 17 amino acids. Unmatched junction bases numbered 6, after V lost 3 bases and J lost 0 bases. Looked up from germline, CDR1 is SGDLS and CDR2 is YYNGEE. CDR3 sequence: CASSASGTSGHQETQYF. The CDR3 coding sequence is TGTGCCAGCAGCGCCTCCGGGACTAGCGGGCACCAAGAGACCCAGTACTTC.

The chain links TRBV19 to TRBJ2-1; 10 bases line up with TRBD2. The CDR3 is made up of 18 amino acids. With 5 bases clipped from V and 3 bases from J, the junction kept 13 bases outside the gene matches. Germline CDR1 LNHDA, CDR2 SQIVND (reference sequence). The CDR3: CASSPRTSGVRGYNEQFF. In nucleotides, the CDR3 is TGTGCCAGTAGTCCGCGGACTAGCGGTGTAAGGGGCTACAATGAGCAGTTCTTC.

The chain employs TRBV30 and TRBJ2-2, with 7 bases aligning to TRBD2. CDR1 and CDR2 (germline): GTSNPN, SVGIG (reference sequence). V was pared by 8 bases and J by 4 bases, with 7 bases of the junction left unmatched. This CDR3 comprises 13 residues. For the CDR3, the DNA is TGTGCCAGACTCGGGAGGACCACCGGGGAGCTGTTTTTT. As protein: CARLGRTTGELFF.

J is TRBJ2-2 and V is TRBV23-1; the D is unclear. TRBV23-1 is an open reading frame whose function is uncertain. The CDR3 loop spans 14 amino acids. V was trimmed by 6 bases and J by 8 bases, leaving 16 bases between them. CDR3 DNA sequence: TGCGCCAGCAGCCTCCGCCCCGAGTTAGGGGAGCTGTTTTTT. Residues: CASSLRPELGELFF.

The V and J genes are TRBV5-8 and TRBJ2-7, with no clear D. The CDR3 is 15 amino acids. Germline V lookup: CDR1 SGHTS, CDR2 YDEGEE. V gave up 2 bases and J gave up 0 bases, with 12 bases separating them. The CDR3 reads CASSFASYGSYEQYF. The CDR3 coding sequence is TGTGCCAGCAGCTTCGCAAGTTACGGCTCCTACGAGCAGTACTTC.

Here the CDR3 reads CASSLGLANTGELFF. The CDR3 nucleotides are TGTGCCAGCAGCTTAGGACTCGCGAACACCGGGGAGCTGTTTTTT. The gene calls are TRBV11-3 and TRBJ2-2; D unclear. The CDR3 consists of 15 residues. The ends were cut back, 1 base at V and 0 bases at J, with 6 bases in the middle. The V gene's germline CDR1 is SGHNT and CDR2 YENEEA.

The rearrangement links TRBV25-1 to TRBJ2-1; D gene unclear. The germline V gene encodes CDR1 MGHDK and CDR2 SYGVNS. The V end lost 5 bases, the J end lost 5 bases, and 13 bases lay between the germline ends. This CDR3 has 14 residues. The CDR3 DNA sequence: TGTGCCAGCAGTTTGTTAGGCTATAACAATGAGCAGTTCTTC. Protein product: CASSLLGYNNEQFF.

This chain uses TRBV4-1 with TRBJ1-3; no clear D gene. Trimming cost V 5 bases and J 7 bases, with 9 bases left between them. This CDR3 has 12 amino acids. Germline CDR1 and CDR2: MGHRA and YSYEKL. DNA of the CDR3: TGCGCCAGCAGCTCGTTGGGGAACACCATATATTTT. Amino acid sequence: CASSSLGNTIYF.

The chain carries TRBV28 and TRBJ2-2; D is undetermined. The CDR3 covers 17 residues. V was clipped by 4 bases and J by 0 bases, with 15 bases between them. Per germline, CDR1 MDHEN and CDR2 SYDVKM. Written as DNA, the CDR3 is TGTGCCAGCAGTTCTCCCGGCAAAACCTCGAACACCGGGGAGCTGTTTTTT. Its protein product is CASSSPGKTSNTGELFF.

V gene TRBV19 combines with J gene TRBJ2-3, with 7 nucleotides matching TRBD1. Germline loops: CDR1 LNHDA, CDR2 SQIVND (reference sequence). This CDR3 has 13 amino acids. The junction had 4 bases not matched to a gene; V was cut back by 6 bases and J by 4 bases. CDR3 nucleotide sequence: TGTGCCAGTAGCGCTACAGGGGCAGATACGCAGTATTTT. Amino acid sequence: CASSATGADTQYF.

This chain links TRBV6-8 with TRBJ2-1, with D perhaps matching TRBD1 (6 bases). The CDR3 is 14 amino acids. Germline V gene data show CDR1 as MNHGY and CDR2 as SAAAGT. The V end was cut by 5 bases, the J end by 4 bases, with 12 bases between. The CDR3: CASSVGTTYNEQFF. CDR3 bases: TGTGCCAGCAGTGTTGGGACAACTTACAATGAGCAGTTCTTC.

The count of this clone is one. The chain links TRBV28 to TRBJ2-1; 15 bases fit TRBD2. V shed 3 bases, J shed 8 bases, and the junction held 17 bases outside the gene matches. The CDR3 is 20 residues long. The germline gives CDR1 MDHEN, CDR2 SYDVKM. CDR3 sequence: CASSFSYGLAGGGPTDEQFF. CDR3 sequence (DNA): TGTGCCAGCAGTTTCTCCTACGGACTAGCGGGAGGGGGCCCCACCGATGAGCAGTTCTTC.

CDR3 in amino acids: CASSTGQQETQYF. CDR3 DNA: TGTGCCAGTAGTACGGGACAGCAAGAGACCCAGTACTTC. The V and J genes are TRBV19 and TRBJ2-5, with 7 bases lining up with TRBD1. V was clipped by 4 bases and J by 2 bases; unmatched bases: 1. CDR1 is LNHDA, CDR2 SQIVND, per germline (reference sequence). The CDR3 spans 13 residues. The variable domain in full, completed from reference TRBV19 and TRBJ2-5, reads DGGITQSPKYLFRKEGQNVTLSCEQNLNHDAMYWYRQDPGQGLRLIYYSQIVNDFQKGDIAEGYSVSREKKESFPLTVTSAQKNPTAFYLCASSTGQQETQYFGPGTRLLVL.

The J gene is TRBJ2-7, the V gene TRBV19; 8 bases agree with TRBD1. Losses at the gene ends were 1 base for V and 4 bases for J; bases not matched to a gene: 3. This CDR3 region has 14 residues. From germline, CDR1 is LNHDA and CDR2 SQIVND (reference sequence). CDR3: CASSIAGGAYEQYF. The DNA for the CDR3 is TGTGCCAGTAGTATAGCAGGGGGCGCGTACGAGCAGTACTTC.

V gene TRBV18 combines with J gene TRBJ2-7, with 11 nucleotides matching TRBD1. The V gene's germline CDR1 is KGHSH and CDR2 LQKENI. The CDR3 covers 14 residues. After removal of 4 bases from V and 5 bases from J, the junction contained 4 bases not matched to a gene. The DNA for the CDR3 is TGTGCCAGCTCACAGGACAGGGGGCCGGACGAGCAGTACTTC. Amino acid sequence: CASSQDRGPDEQYF. Based on the CDR3 plus reference TRBV18 and TRBJ2-7, the full variable domain is NAGVMQNPRHLVRRRGQEARLRCSPMKGHSHVYWYRQLPEEGLKFMVYLQKENIIDESGMPKERFSAEFPKEGPSILRIQQVVRGDSAAYFCASSQDRGPDEQYFGPGTRLTVT.

The J gene is TRBJ1-1, the V gene TRBV30; 7 bases agree with TRBD1. The CDR3 runs 14 residues. V shed 3 bases, J shed 1 base, and the junction held 5 bases outside the gene matches. Germline V gene data show CDR1 as GTSNPN and CDR2 as SVGIG (reference sequence). The CDR3 sequence is CAWRKGGANTEAFF. In DNA, the CDR3 is TGTGCCTGGAGAAAAGGGGGCGCGAACACTGAAGCTTTCTTT.